This T cell receptor beta chain was identified during a study of molecular identifiers for immune sequencing clone quantification. Germline CDR1 reads SGHKS; CDR2 reads YYEKEE (reference sequence). V was pared by 2 bases and J by 1 base, with 16 bases between. The CDR3 contains 17 residues. Naive CD8 T cells underwent sorting with the CD8+CD4-CCR7+CD45RA+ definition. TCRdb re-analysed the PCR reads in MiXCR, keeping a single row per CDR3 protein. The repertoire consists of about 39,000 distinct CDR3 sequences, with approximately 17% occurring once and the leading ten covering about 6.7%. This clonotype was counted at least ten times.

This sequence was found in a human donor in good health. Some libraries in this study had Jurkat cell RNA spiked in. This chain connects TRBV5-5 to TRBJ2-1; tentative D call: TRBD2 (6 bases). The sample was naive CD8+ T cells from blood, with Jurkat cell RNA spiked in. Subset noted: FACS-sorted CD8+CD4-CCR7+CD45RA+ naive T cells. This CDR3 is CASSFWGDLGSYNEQFF. CDR3 sequence (DNA): TGTGCCAGCAGCTTTTGGGGGGACCTGGGGTCCTACAATGAGCAGTTCTTC.